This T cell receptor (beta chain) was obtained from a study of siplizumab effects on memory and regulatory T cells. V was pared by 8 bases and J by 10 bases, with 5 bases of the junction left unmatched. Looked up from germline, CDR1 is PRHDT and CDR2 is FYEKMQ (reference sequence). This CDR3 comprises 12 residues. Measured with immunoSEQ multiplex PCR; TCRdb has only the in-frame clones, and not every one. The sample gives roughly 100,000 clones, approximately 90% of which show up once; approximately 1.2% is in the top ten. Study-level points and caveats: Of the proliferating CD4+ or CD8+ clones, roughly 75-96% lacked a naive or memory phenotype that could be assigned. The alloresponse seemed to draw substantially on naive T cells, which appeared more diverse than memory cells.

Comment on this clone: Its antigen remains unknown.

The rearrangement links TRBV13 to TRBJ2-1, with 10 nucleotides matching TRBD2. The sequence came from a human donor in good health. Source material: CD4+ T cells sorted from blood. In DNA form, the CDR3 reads TGTGCCAGCGCTAGCGGGAGACGAGAGCAGTTCTTC. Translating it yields CASASGRREQFF.